A single sample is the source of the 23 T cell receptor beta chains below, sequenced in a study of blood T cell repertoires in COVID-19. Clones were read by immunoSEQ multiplex PCR, and TCRdb kept only the in-frame ones, dropping some. The sample yields 200,000 to 250,000 clones, about 79% seen once. Sequencing used peripheral blood. All receptors come from a human donor in a cohort sampled during active COVID-19.

This chain uses TRBV30 with TRBJ1-4, with D hard to call. The CDR3 consists of 14 residues. V dropped 5 bases and J dropped 5 bases, with 15 bases sitting between them. Germline loops: CDR1 GTSNPN, CDR2 SVGIG (reference sequence). CDR3 in DNA: TGTGCCTGGGCCCCGACGGACTTCAATGAAAAACTGTTTTTT. Encoded protein: CAWAPTDFNEKLFF.

The genes are TRBV19 and TRBJ1-4; 10 positions match TRBD1. V lost 5 bases and J lost 13; bases outside the gene matches: 10. Germline lookup yields CDR1 LNHDA and CDR2 SQIVND (reference sequence). This CDR3 contains 14 residues. CDR3 protein: CASSPDRGEKRLFF. The CDR3 bases are TGTGCCAGTAGTCCGGACAGGGGGGAAAAGAGACTGTTTTTT.

The chain joins TRBV6-2 or TRBV6-3 to TRBJ2-4, with TRBD1 identical over 8 bases. In germline, CDR1 is MNHEY, CDR2 SVGEGT. The CDR3 length is 12 residues. The V segment lost 2 bases and the J segment 15 bases; nucleotides outside the gene matches: 6. In DNA form, the CDR3 reads TGTGCCAGCAGTTACCCGGACAGGGAGTGGTACTTC. Its translation is CASSYPDREWYF.

The gene calls are TRBV15 and TRBJ2-3; the D gene is possibly TRBD1 (6 bases). Per germline, CDR1 LNHNV and CDR2 YYDKDF (reference sequence). The V end was cut by 3 bases, the J end by 5 bases, with 9 bases between. This CDR3 region has 13 residues. The CDR3 region has the DNA TGTGCCACCAGCAGTTCAGGGGTAGATACGCAGTATTTT. It codes for CATSSSGVDTQYF.

The V call is TRBV10-3, the J call TRBJ2-6; D is ambiguous. The CDR3 contains 13 residues. Per germline, CDR1 ENHRY and CDR2 SYGVKD. Trimming removed 5 bases at V and 0 bases at J, with 2 bases between. For the CDR3, the DNA is TGTGCCATCAGTCTCTCTGGGGCCAACGTCCTGACTTTC. It yields the protein CAISLSGANVLTF.

This chain links TRBV10-3 with TRBJ2-7, with D possibly matching TRBD1 (6 bases). From germline, CDR1 is ENHRY and CDR2 SYGVKD. The CDR3 covers 11 residues. V lost 4 bases to trimming and J lost 12 bases, with 13 bases between them. DNA for the CDR3: TGTGCCATCAGTGGGCCAGGGGCTCTGTACTTC. This gives the protein CAISGPGALYF.

The gene calls are TRBV18 and TRBJ2-7; the match to TRBD2 covers 7 bases. The CDR3 runs 15 residues. V shed 5 bases, J shed 3 bases, and the junction held 10 bases outside the gene matches. CDR1 is KGHSH and CDR2 is LQKENI in the germline V gene. The DNA of the CDR3 is TGTGCCAGCTCAACCGCCGGGACTACCATCTACGAGCAGTACTTC. Translated, it gives CASSTAGTTIYEQYF.

The V and J genes are TRBV6-1 and TRBJ2-1; 8 bases align to TRBD1. CDR1 MNHNS and CDR2 SASEGT come from the germline V gene. The CDR3 is 15 residues long. V lost 0 bases, J lost 10 bases, and 8 bases stayed unmatched. CDR3 protein: CASSEAGAGGAEQFF. CDR3 DNA sequence: TGTGCCAGCAGTGAAGCCGGGGCAGGGGGCGCGGAGCAGTTCTTC.

The DNA for the CDR3 is TGTGCCAGCACCTCCGGGACAGTAAACACTGAAGCTTTCTTT. Its translation: CASTSGTVNTEAFF. This chain links TRBV6-5 with TRBJ1-1, with TRBD1 matching over 7 bases. Germline CDR1 reads MNHEY; CDR2 reads SVGAGI. The CDR3 consists of 14 residues. V trimming: 7 bases; J trimming: 2 bases; junction bases outside the gene matches: 7.

This rearrangement joins TRBV6-5 to TRBJ1-4; TRBD1 might be the D (5 bases). CDR3 length: 16 residues. The V and J ends lost 2 bases and 2 bases respectively, with 12 bases between them. CDR1 and CDR2 (germline): MNHEY, SVGAGI. The CDR3 nucleotides are TGTGCCAGCAGTTACGGTTGGGGCCGGACTAATGAAAAACTGTTTTTT. Residues: CASSYGWGRTNEKLFF.

V and J are TRBV4-1 and TRBJ2-5, with 9 bases matching TRBD1. Per the germline V gene, CDR1 is MGHRA and CDR2 is YSYEKL. There are 16 residues in the CDR3. The ends lost 3 bases at V and 4 bases at J; junction bases unmatched: 9. The CDR3 coding sequence is TGCGCCAGCAGCCATGGCATCACAGGGGGCTTAGAGACCCAGTACTTC. Encoded protein: CASSHGITGGLETQYF.

V and J are TRBV25-1 and TRBJ2-5; TRBD1 aligns across 8 bases. Trimming cost V 6 bases and J 5 bases; bases outside gene matches: 11. Germline V CDR1 and CDR2: MGHDK, SYGVNS. The CDR3 loop spans 15 amino acids. In nucleotides, the CDR3 is TGTGCCAGCAGCGACGGACAGGGACCAAGGGAGACCCAGTACTTC. Protein: CASSDGQGPRETQYF.

The rearrangement joins TRBV18 to TRBJ2-1, with TRBD2 identical over 8 bases. CDR1 is KGHSH and CDR2 is LQKENI in the germline V gene. V shed 0 bases and J 8 bases; nucleotides not matched to a gene: 9. The CDR3 sequence is 16 residues long. The CDR3 sequence: CASSPPRGPRGDEQFF. The DNA for the CDR3 is TGTGCCAGCTCACCACCGAGAGGGCCGCGGGGGGATGAGCAGTTCTTC.

The chain recombines TRBV5-6 with TRBJ2-7; 9 bases are shared with TRBD1. The V segment lost 3 bases and the J segment 2 bases; nucleotides outside the gene matches: 6. The CDR3 has 15 amino acids. Germline V gene sequence: CDR1 SGHDT, CDR2 YYEEEE. CDR3 sequence: CASSSGQGPTYEQYF. The CDR3 DNA reads as TGTGCCAGCAGCTCAGGACAGGGGCCAACCTACGAGCAGTACTTC.

The chain joins TRBV18 to TRBJ1-3, with 7 bases that match TRBD1. There are 13 residues in the CDR3. Germline V lookup: CDR1 KGHSH, CDR2 LQKENI. After removal of 6 bases from V and 4 bases from J, the junction contained 3 bases not matched to a gene. The CDR3 region is CASSATGGNTIYF. CDR3 DNA: TGTGCCAGCTCGGCGACAGGGGGAAACACCATATATTTT.

This chain connects TRBV6-4 to TRBJ1-6, with a possible D match to TRBD1 (6 bases). The CDR3 runs to 13 residues. V lost 5 bases, J lost 8 bases, and 10 bases lay in between. Germline V lookup: CDR1 MRHNA, CDR2 SNTAGT. The CDR3 loop reads CASSFYRDSPLHF. The CDR3 DNA sequence: TGTGCCAGCAGTTTTTACAGGGATTCACCCCTCCACTTT.

The chain joins TRBV5-1 to TRBJ2-5; D may be TRBD2 (6 bases). The CDR3 totals 12 residues. V dropped 7 bases and J dropped 3 bases, with 10 bases sitting between them. Germline assignment: CDR1 SGHRS and CDR2 YFSETQ. The DNA for the CDR3 is TGCGCCAGCTGGGAGCGGGAAGAGACCCAGTACTTC. Residues: CASWEREETQYF. Combining the CDR3 with reference TRBV5-1 and TRBJ2-5 gives the whole variable domain KAGVTQTPRYLIKTRGQQVTLSCSPISGHRSVSWYQQTPGQGLQFLFEYFSETQRNKGNFPGRFSGRQFSNSRSEMNVSTLELGDSALYLCASWEREETQYFGPGTRLLVL.

The gene calls are TRBV4-1 and TRBJ2-3; 8 bases fit TRBD2. Germline assignment: CDR1 MGHRA and CDR2 YSYEKL. The length of the CDR3 is 16 residues. V shed 1 base and J 6 bases; nucleotides not matched to a gene: 9. The CDR3 is CASSQGGGGPPDTQYF. The CDR3 DNA reads TGCGCCAGCAGCCAAGGGGGCGGGGGGCCACCGGATACGCAGTATTTT.

The chain is built from TRBV28 and TRBJ1-3; D gene ambiguous. Germline CDR1 is MDHEN and CDR2 is SYDVKM. This CDR3 region has 17 residues. V was trimmed by 5 bases and J by 0 bases, leaving 17 bases between them. CDR3 protein: CASSKFLQTRSGNTIYF. The CDR3 region has the DNA TGTGCCAGCAGTAAATTCCTACAGACCCGCTCTGGAAACACCATATATTTT.

The rearrangement links TRBV10-3 to TRBJ1-5; D is unclear. Trimming removed 3 bases at V and 8 bases at J, with 8 bases between. The CDR3 is 12 residues long. Germline-derived CDR1 and CDR2 are ENHRY and SYGVKD. The CDR3 DNA reads as TGTGCCATCAGTGAAAATGAGGAGCCCCAGCATTTT. Translating gives CAISENEEPQHF.

The chain uses TRBV5-8 and TRBJ2-1; 11 nucleotides agree with TRBD1. This CDR3 has 15 amino acids. V gave up 4 bases and J gave up 7 bases; unmatched junction bases: 7. Germline assignment: CDR1 SGHTS and CDR2 YDEGEE. CDR3 DNA: TGTGCCAGCAGCCCCGGGACAGGGGGGAGTAATGAGCAGTTCTTC. This codes for CASSPGTGGSNEQFF.

V usage is TRBV28 and J usage is TRBJ1-2; a possible D gene is TRBD1 (6 bases). V was clipped by 6 bases and J by 8 bases, with 19 bases between them. This CDR3 spans 14 amino acids. Germline CDR1 MDHEN, CDR2 SYDVKM. The CDR3 DNA reads TGTGCCAGCAGCTCTTATGGGGGCGTAGTCGGCTACACCTTC. Encoded protein: CASSSYGGVVGYTF.

The chain couples TRBV19 to TRBJ1-5, with TRBD1 matching 9 bases. This CDR3 comprises 15 residues. From germline, CDR1 is LNHDA and CDR2 SQIVND (reference sequence). V trimming: 7 bases; J trimming: 3 bases; junction bases outside the gene matches: 7. CDR3 in DNA: TGTGCCAGTAAGAACCGGGACAGGGTCAATCAGCCCCAGCATTTT. Translation: CASKNRDRVNQPQHF.